This record concerns one T cell receptor beta chain sequence. V lost 4 bases and J lost 8; bases outside the gene matches: 5. Germline V CDR1 and CDR2: MGHDK, SYGVNS. CDR3 length: 14 residues. These data belong to a study of blood T cell repertoires in COVID-19. Study as a whole: Acute and convalescent COVID-19 samples came from the United States, Italy and Spain.

Profiled with immunoSEQ multiplex PCR; TCRdb holds only in-frame clones, not every one. In the table there are 160,000 or so clones, over 85% of which are singletons. This receptor was identified in a man aged 55 to 69 with active or convalescent COVID-19. The chain couples TRBV25-1 to TRBJ1-6, with 7 bases aligning to TRBD1. Sample: peripheral blood. The chain's CDR3 is CASSVTGSDSPLHF. Written as DNA, the CDR3 is TGTGCCAGCAGTGTGACAGGGTCGGATTCACCCCTCCACTTT.